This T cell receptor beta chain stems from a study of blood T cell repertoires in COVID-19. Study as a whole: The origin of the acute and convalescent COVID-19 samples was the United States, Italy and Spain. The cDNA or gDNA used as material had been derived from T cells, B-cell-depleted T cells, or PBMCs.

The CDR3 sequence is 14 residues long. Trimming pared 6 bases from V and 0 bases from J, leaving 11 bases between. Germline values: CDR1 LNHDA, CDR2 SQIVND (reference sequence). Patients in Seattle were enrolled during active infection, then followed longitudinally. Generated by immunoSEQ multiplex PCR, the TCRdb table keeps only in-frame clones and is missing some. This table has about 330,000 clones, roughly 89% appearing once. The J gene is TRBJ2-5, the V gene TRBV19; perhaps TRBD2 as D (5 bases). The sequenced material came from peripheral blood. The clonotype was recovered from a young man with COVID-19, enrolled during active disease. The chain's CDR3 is CASSPWTDQETQYF. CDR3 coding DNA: TGTGCCAGTAGCCCCTGGACTGACCAAGAGACCCAGTACTTC.